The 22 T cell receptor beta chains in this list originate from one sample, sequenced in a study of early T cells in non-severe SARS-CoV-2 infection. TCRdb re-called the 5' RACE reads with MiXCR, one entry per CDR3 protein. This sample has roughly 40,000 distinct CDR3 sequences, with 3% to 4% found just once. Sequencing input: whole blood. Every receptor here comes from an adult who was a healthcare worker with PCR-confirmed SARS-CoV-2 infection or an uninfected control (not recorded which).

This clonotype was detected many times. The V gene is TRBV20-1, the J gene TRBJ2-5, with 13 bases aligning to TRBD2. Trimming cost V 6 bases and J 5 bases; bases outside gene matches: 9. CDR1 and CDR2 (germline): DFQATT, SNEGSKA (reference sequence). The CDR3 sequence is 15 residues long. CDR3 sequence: CSAPTSGRAGETQYF. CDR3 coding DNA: TGCAGTGCACCCACTAGCGGGAGGGCTGGTGAGACCCAGTACTTC.

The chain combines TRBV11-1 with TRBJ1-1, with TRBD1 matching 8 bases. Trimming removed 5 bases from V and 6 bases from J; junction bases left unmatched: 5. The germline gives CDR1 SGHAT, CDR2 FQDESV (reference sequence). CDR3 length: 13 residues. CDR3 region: CASSLTGGAEAFF. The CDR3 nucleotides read TGTGCCAGCAGCCTAACAGGGGGGGCTGAAGCTTTCTTT.

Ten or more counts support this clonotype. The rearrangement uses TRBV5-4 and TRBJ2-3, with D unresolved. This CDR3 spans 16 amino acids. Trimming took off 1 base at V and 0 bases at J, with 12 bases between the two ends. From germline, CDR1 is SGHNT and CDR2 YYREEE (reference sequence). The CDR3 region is CASSLKRGSSTDTQYF. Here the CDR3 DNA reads TGTGCCAGCAGCTTGAAACGCGGATCTAGCACAGATACGCAGTATTTT.

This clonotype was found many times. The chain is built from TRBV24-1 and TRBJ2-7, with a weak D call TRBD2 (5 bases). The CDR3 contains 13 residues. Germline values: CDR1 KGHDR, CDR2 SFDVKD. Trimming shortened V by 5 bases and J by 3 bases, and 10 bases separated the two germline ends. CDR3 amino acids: CATSAGVDYEQYF. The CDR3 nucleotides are TGTGCCACCAGTGCCGGGGTTGACTACGAGCAGTACTTC.

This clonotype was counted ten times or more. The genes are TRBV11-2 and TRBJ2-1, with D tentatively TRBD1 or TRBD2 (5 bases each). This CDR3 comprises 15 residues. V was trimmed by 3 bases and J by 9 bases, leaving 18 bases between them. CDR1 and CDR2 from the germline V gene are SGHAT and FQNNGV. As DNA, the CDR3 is TGTGCCAGCAGCTTCGGGACGCTGGGGCTGATTGAGCAGTTCTTC. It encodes CASSFGTLGLIEQFF.

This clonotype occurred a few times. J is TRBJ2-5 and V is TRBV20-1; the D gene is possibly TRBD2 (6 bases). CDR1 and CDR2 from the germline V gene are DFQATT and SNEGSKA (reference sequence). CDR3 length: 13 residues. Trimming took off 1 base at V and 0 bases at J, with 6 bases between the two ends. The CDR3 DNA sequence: TGCAGTGCTAGAGGGGACTACCAAGAGACCCAGTACTTC. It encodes CSARGDYQETQYF.

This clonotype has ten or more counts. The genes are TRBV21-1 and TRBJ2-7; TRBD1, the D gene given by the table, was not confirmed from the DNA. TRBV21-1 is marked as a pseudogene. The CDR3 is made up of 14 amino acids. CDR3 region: CASSMGTGRNEQYF. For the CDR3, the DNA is TGTGCCAGCAGCATGGGGACAGGGCGGAACGAGCAGTACTTC.

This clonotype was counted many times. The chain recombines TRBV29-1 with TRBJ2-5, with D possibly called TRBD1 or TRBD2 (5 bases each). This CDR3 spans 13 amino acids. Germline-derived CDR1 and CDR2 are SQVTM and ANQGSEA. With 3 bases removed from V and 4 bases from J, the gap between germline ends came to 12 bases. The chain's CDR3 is CSVDLGDGETQYF. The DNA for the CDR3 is TGCAGCGTTGATTTAGGGGACGGAGAGACCCAGTACTTC.

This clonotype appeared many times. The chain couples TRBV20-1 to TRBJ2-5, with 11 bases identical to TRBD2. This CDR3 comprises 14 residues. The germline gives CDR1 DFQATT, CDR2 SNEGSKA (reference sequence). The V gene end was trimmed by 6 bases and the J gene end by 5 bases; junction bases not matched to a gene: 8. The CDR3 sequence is CSAPTSGRGETQYF. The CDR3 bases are TGCAGTGCCCCTACTAGCGGGAGAGGGGAGACCCAGTACTTC.

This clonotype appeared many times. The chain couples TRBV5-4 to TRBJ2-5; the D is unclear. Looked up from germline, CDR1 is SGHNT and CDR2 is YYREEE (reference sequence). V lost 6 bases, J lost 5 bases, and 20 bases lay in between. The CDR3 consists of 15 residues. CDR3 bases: TGTGCCAGCAACCCCACCCCTGCCGGAGACGAGACCCAGTACTTC. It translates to CASNPTPAGDETQYF.

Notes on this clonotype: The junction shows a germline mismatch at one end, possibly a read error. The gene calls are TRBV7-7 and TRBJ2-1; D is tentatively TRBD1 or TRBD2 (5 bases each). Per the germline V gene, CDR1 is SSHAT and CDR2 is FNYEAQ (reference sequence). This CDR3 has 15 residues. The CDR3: CASSLGVGPYNEQFF. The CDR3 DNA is TGTGCTAGCAGCTTGGGGGTAGGACCCTACAATGAGCAGTTCTTC.

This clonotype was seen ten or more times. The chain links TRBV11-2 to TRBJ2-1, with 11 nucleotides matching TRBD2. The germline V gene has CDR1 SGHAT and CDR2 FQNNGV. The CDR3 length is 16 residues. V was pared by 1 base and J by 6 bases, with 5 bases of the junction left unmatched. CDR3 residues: CASSLGGTSGRNEQFF. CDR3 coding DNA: TGTGCCAGCAGCTTAGGGGGGACTAGCGGCCGCAATGAGCAGTTCTTC.

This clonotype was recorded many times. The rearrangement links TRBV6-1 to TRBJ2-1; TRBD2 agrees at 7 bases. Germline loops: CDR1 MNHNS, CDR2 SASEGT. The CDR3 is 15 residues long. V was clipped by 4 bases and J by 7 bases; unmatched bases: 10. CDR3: CASSALRDYQNEQFF. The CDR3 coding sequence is TGTGCCAGCAGTGCTCTCCGGGACTACCAAAATGAGCAGTTCTTC.

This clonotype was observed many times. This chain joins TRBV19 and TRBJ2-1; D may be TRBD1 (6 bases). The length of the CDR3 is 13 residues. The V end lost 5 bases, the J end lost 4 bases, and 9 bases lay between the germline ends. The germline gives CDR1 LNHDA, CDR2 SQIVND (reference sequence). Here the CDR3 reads CASSEDRYNEQFF. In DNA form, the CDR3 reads TGTGCCAGTAGTGAAGACAGGTACAATGAGCAGTTCTTC. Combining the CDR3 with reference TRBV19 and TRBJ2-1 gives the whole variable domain DGGITQSPKYLFRKEGQNVTLSCEQNLNHDAMYWYRQDPGQGLRLIYYSQIVNDFQKGDIAEGYSVSREKKESFPLTVTSAQKNPTAFYLCASSEDRYNEQFFGPGTRLTVL.

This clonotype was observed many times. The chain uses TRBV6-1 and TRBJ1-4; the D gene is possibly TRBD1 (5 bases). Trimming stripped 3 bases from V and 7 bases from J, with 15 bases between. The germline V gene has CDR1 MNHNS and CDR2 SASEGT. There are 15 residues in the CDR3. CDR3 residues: CASSDWTVGGEKLFF. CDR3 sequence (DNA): TGTGCCAGCAGTGATTGGACGGTTGGGGGTGAAAAACTGTTTTTT.

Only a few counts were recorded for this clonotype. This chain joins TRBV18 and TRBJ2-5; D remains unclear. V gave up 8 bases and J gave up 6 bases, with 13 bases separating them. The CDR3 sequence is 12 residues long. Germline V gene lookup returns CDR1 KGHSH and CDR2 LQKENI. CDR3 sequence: CASTSSEKTQYF. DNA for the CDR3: TGTGCCAGCACAAGCTCCGAGAAGACCCAGTACTTC.

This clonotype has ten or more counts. The CDR3 bases are TGTGCCAGCAGCCAGGGCAGCCTTCCGGGGGTATACGAGCAGTACTTC. As protein: CASSQGSLPGVYEQYF. V and J are TRBV3-1 and TRBJ2-7; D is perhaps TRBD2 (6 bases). CDR3 length: 16 amino acids. The germline V gene has CDR1 LGHDT and CDR2 YNNKEL (reference sequence). The ends were cut back, 3 bases at V and 4 bases at J, with 19 bases in the middle.

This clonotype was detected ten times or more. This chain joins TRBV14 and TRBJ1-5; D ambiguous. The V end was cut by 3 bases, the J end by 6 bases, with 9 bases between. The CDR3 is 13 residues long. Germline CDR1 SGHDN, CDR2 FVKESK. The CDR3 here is CASSQSGSQPQHF. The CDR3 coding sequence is TGTGCCAGCAGCCAGTCTGGGTCTCAGCCCCAGCATTTT.

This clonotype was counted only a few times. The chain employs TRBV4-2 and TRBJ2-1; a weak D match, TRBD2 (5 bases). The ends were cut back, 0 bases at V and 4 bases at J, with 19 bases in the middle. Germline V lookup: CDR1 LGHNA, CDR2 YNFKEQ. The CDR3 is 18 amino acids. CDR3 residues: CASSQDSPGQRRYNEQFF. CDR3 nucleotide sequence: TGTGCCAGCAGCCAAGATAGCCCCGGGCAGCGGAGATACAATGAGCAGTTCTTC.

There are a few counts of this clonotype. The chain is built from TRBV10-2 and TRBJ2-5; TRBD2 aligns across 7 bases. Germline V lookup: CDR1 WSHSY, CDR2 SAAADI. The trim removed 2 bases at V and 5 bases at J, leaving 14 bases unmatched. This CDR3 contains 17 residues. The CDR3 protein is CASSEPKNPTSVETQYF. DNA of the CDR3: TGCGCCAGCAGTGAGCCGAAAAACCCAACTAGCGTTGAGACCCAGTACTTC.

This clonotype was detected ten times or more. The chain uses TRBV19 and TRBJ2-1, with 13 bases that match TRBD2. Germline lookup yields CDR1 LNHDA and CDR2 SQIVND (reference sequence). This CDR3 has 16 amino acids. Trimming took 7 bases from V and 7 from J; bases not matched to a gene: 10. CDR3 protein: CASTPGLAGVGNEQFF. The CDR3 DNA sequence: TGTGCCAGTACCCCCGGACTAGCGGGAGTGGGTAATGAGCAGTTCTTC.

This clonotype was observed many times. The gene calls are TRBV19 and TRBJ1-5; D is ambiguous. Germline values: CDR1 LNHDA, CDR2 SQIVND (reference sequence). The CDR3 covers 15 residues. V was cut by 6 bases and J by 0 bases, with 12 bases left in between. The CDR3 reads CASSTAEYSNQPQHF. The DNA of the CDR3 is TGTGCCAGTAGCACGGCAGAGTATAGCAATCAGCCCCAGCATTTT.